Following are 22 T cell receptor beta chains from one sample sequenced in a study of T-cell memory formation after mild COVID-19. TCRdb passed the 5' RACE reads through MiXCR, listing each CDR3 protein once. This sample has 400,000 to 450,000 distinct CDR3 sequences; approximately 18% occur once, and the top ten carry 20% to 25%. The sequencing input was PBMCs or a T cell subset sorted from them (not recorded which). The receptor set was obtained from a man aged 18 to 30 who had mild COVID-19 (a few samples of this study predate the infection). Cell type and time point are not known.

This clonotype was picked up a small number of times. The V gene is TRBV7-9, the J gene TRBJ2-3, with 11 bases lining up with TRBD2. V was pared by 5 bases and J by 5 bases, with 6 bases of the junction left unmatched. Germline-derived CDR1 and CDR2 are SEHNR and FQNEAQ (reference sequence). The CDR3 sequence is 15 residues long. CDR3 in amino acids: CASSTTSGGRDTQYF. CDR3 nucleotides: TGTGCCAGCAGCACAACTAGCGGGGGAAGAGATACGCAGTATTTT.

Here the CDR3 reads CASSLSDTDTQYF. The CDR3 region has the DNA TGCGCCAGCAGCTTGTCGGACACCGATACGCAGTATTTT. The chain carries TRBV5-1 and TRBJ2-3; a weak D match, TRBD1 (5 bases). Trimming shortened V by 1 base and J by 6 bases, and 9 bases separated the two germline ends. Germline V gene sequence: CDR1 SGHRS, CDR2 YFSETQ. The CDR3 is made up of 13 amino acids.

This clonotype was seen only a few times. The gene calls are TRBV10-3 and TRBJ2-5; no definite D call. Germline V CDR1 and CDR2: ENHRY, SYGVKD. V shed 1 base and J shed 5 bases, with 11 bases lying between them. The CDR3 is 14 amino acids. CDR3 loop: CAISEFRDGETQYF. DNA for the CDR3: TGTGCCATCAGTGAGTTTCGTGACGGGGAGACCCAGTACTTC.

This clonotype turned up a few times. This CDR3 reads CASSPGSRGEASIPEAFF. The CDR3 DNA reads TGTGCCAGCAGCCCGGGGAGCCGGGGCGAGGCGAGTATCCCTGAAGCTTTCTTT. The chain joins TRBV4-2 to TRBJ1-1, with D possibly being TRBD1 (5 bases). Germline lookup yields CDR1 LGHNA and CDR2 YNFKEQ. This CDR3 is built from 18 residues. The V and J ends lost 4 bases and 6 bases respectively, with 27 bases between them.

The rearrangement links TRBV28 to TRBJ2-1, with 9 nucleotides matching TRBD2. V gave up 11 bases and J gave up 2 bases; unmatched junction bases: 7. CDR1 and CDR2 from the germline V gene are MDHEN and SYDVKM. CDR3 length: 14 amino acids. CDR3 sequence reads: CAARAGGAYNEQFF. For the CDR3, the DNA is TGTGCCGCCCGGGCGGGAGGGGCCTACAATGAGCAGTTCTTC.

This clonotype was counted many times. V gene TRBV29-1 combines with J gene TRBJ1-2, with D possibly matching TRBD1 (5 bases). CDR3 size: 12 residues. V was trimmed by 1 base and J by 7 bases, leaving 10 bases between them. Germline CDR1 reads SQVTM; CDR2 reads ANQGSEA. CDR3 bases: TGCAGCGTTGAAGGGCAGGGAGGTGGCTACACCTTC. Protein product: CSVEGQGGGYTF.

This clonotype occurred a few times. The rearrangement links TRBV29-1 to TRBJ2-7; 7 bases agree with TRBD1. The germline CDR1 and CDR2 sequences are SQVTM and ANQGSEA. There are 14 residues in the CDR3. Trimming took 5 bases from V and 5 from J; bases not matched to a gene: 12. CDR3: CSVLGDRAVHEQYF. As DNA, the CDR3 is TGCAGCGTTCTCGGTGACAGGGCCGTACACGAGCAGTACTTC.

This clonotype was picked up a small number of times. One junction end does not reproduce the germline sequence, and a read error may be involved. V and J are TRBV11-2 and TRBJ2-7; D might be TRBD1 (5 bases). The germline V gene encodes CDR1 SGHAT and CDR2 FQNNGV. There are 11 residues in the CDR3. The CDR3 sequence: CASSWGYQGNF. The CDR3 DNA reads TGTGCCAGCAGCTGGGGATACCAGGGAAACTTC.

This clonotype appeared a few times. V usage is TRBV5-5 and J usage is TRBJ2-5, with D possibly being TRBD1 or TRBD2 (5 bases each). Germline assignment: CDR1 SGHKS and CDR2 YYEKEE (reference sequence). CDR3 length equals 14 residues. Trimming removed 4 bases at V and 3 bases at J, with 13 bases between. CDR3 region: CASSRTGTEETQYF. CDR3 sequence (DNA): TGTGCCAGCAGCAGAACCGGGACGGAAGAGACCCAGTACTTC.

A few counts support this clonotype. The rearrangement joins TRBV4-3 to TRBJ1-4; tentative D call: TRBD1 (5 bases). This CDR3 has 16 residues. Trimming pared 0 bases from V and 1 base from J, leaving 9 bases between. Germline lookup yields CDR1 LGHNA and CDR2 YSLEER. The CDR3 loop reads CASSQDGAGTNEKLFF. As DNA, the CDR3 is TGCGCCAGCAGCCAAGATGGGGCGGGAACTAATGAAAAACTGTTTTTT.

There are a few counts of this clonotype. The V and J genes are TRBV6-5 and TRBJ1-3, with D unresolved. Trimming removed 6 bases from V and 1 base from J, with 13 bases in between. CDR1 is MNHEY, CDR2 SVGAGI, per germline. The CDR3 length is 15 residues. Here the CDR3 DNA reads TGTGCCAGCAGGGCAACCAGTGGATCTGGAAACACCATATATTTT. This codes for CASRATSGSGNTIYF.

The chain joins TRBV20-1 to TRBJ2-7; D is tentatively TRBD1 or TRBD2 (5 bases each). V dropped 3 bases and J dropped 4 bases, with 10 bases sitting between them. The CDR3 runs 12 residues. Per the germline V gene, CDR1 is DFQATT and CDR2 is SNEGSKA (reference sequence). The CDR3 spells CSARGRAYEQYV. DNA of the CDR3: TGCAGTGCTAGGGGACGAGCGTACGAGCAGTACGTC.

In its sample, this clonotype was seen many times. The chain uses TRBV5-1 and TRBJ2-1, with 11 bases that match TRBD2. CDR1 and CDR2 (germline): SGHRS, YFSETQ. The CDR3 is 16 residues long. Trimming cost V 4 bases and J 2 bases; bases outside gene matches: 5. The CDR3 loop reads CASSLTSGGTYNEQFF. The CDR3 coding sequence is TGCGCCAGCAGCCTAACTAGCGGGGGAACCTACAATGAGCAGTTCTTC.

This clonotype occurred a few times. The chain employs TRBV4-1 and TRBJ1-4; no clear D. In germline, CDR1 is MGHRA, CDR2 YSYEKL. V was pared by 5 bases and J by 0 bases, with 13 bases between. This CDR3 is built from 16 residues. The CDR3 DNA sequence: TGCGCCAGCAGCTCTCAACCCGGCGCAACTAATGAAAAACTGTTTTTT. It yields the protein CASSSQPGATNEKLFF.

CDR3 residues: CASSHPEGTQYF. CDR3 nucleotide sequence: TGTGCCAGCAGCCACCCTGAGGGGACCCAGTACTTC. V and J are TRBV7-9 and TRBJ2-5, with D perhaps matching TRBD2 (5 bases). The germline gives CDR1 SEHNR, CDR2 FQNEAQ (reference sequence). V was pared by 5 bases and J by 7 bases, with 11 bases between. The CDR3 contains 12 residues. Together with reference TRBV7-9 and TRBJ2-5, the CDR3 gives the full variable domain: DTGVSQNPRHKITKRGQNVTFRCDPISEHNRLYWYRQTLGQGPEFLTYFQNEAQLEKSRLLSDRFSAERPKGSFSTLEIQRTEQGDSAMYLCASSHPEGTQYFGPGTRLLVL.

The chain uses TRBV7-9 and TRBJ2-2, with TRBD2 matching 9 bases. The ends lost 10 bases at V and 7 bases at J; junction bases unmatched: 13. The germline gives CDR1 SEHNR, CDR2 FQNEAQ (reference sequence). The CDR3 is 15 residues long. The CDR3 here is CAILAGRLGNGELFF. CDR3 bases: TGTGCCATACTAGCGGGCCGGCTCGGGAACGGGGAGCTGTTTTTT. The full variable domain, rest sourced from reference TRBV7-9 and TRBJ2-2, is DTGVSQNPRHKITKRGQNVTFRCDPISEHNRLYWYRQTLGQGPEFLTYFQNEAQLEKSRLLSDRFSAERPKGSFSTLEIQRTEQGDSAMYLCAILAGRLGNGELFFGEGSRLTVL.

V usage is TRBV7-9 and J usage is TRBJ2-3; D is undetermined. The V gene's germline CDR1 is SEHNR and CDR2 FQNEAQ (reference sequence). Trimming removed 3 bases from V and 4 bases from J, with 11 bases in between. This CDR3 has 14 amino acids. CDR3 in amino acids: CASSLGLDPDTQYF. Written as DNA, the CDR3 is TGTGCCAGCAGCTTGGGTCTAGATCCAGATACGCAGTATTTT.

This clonotype was counted a few times. The chain has TRBV15 and TRBJ1-2; unclear D gene. The length of the CDR3 is 13 residues. Trimming stripped 0 bases from V and 7 bases from J, with 9 bases between. Looked up from germline, CDR1 is LNHNV and CDR2 is YYDKDF (reference sequence). The CDR3 loop reads CATSRDLSPGYTF. The DNA of the CDR3 is TGTGCCACCAGCAGAGATCTCAGTCCTGGCTACACCTTC.

The chain couples TRBV5-1 to TRBJ1-1; TRBD1 is a possible D gene (6 bases). Looked up from germline, CDR1 is SGHRS and CDR2 is YFSETQ. V was trimmed by 0 bases and J by 3 bases, leaving 9 bases between them. The CDR3 totals 14 residues. CDR3 residues: CASSLGGADTEAFF. In DNA, the CDR3 is TGCGCCAGCAGCTTGGGGGGGGCCGACACTGAAGCTTTCTTT.

The gene calls are TRBV4-2 and TRBJ1-3; D perhaps matches TRBD1 (5 bases). V shed 5 bases and J shed 1 base, with 12 bases lying between them. The germline V gene has CDR1 LGHNA and CDR2 YNFKEQ. The CDR3 sequence is 15 residues long. The CDR3 is CASSSVGDSGNTIYF. The CDR3 nucleotides read TGTGCCAGCAGCTCAGTGGGGGATTCTGGAAACACCATATATTTT.

The V and J genes are TRBV5-6 and TRBJ1-4; TRBD1 might be the D (6 bases). Trimming stripped 4 bases from V and 3 bases from J, with 13 bases between. The CDR3 is made up of 15 amino acids. CDR1 and CDR2 (germline): SGHDT, YYEEEE. In DNA, the CDR3 is TGTGCCAGCAGCGAGGCGGGGGCGGCTAATGAAAAACTGTTTTTT. Its translation is CASSEAGAANEKLFF. The complete variable domain, with remaining parts taken from reference TRBV5-6 and TRBJ1-4, reads DAGVTQSPTHLIKTRGQQVTLRCSPKSGHDTVSWYQQALGQGPQFIFQYYEEEERQRGNFPDRFSGHQFPNYSSELNVNALLLGDSALYLCASSEAGAANEKLFFGSGTQLSVL.

This clonotype was detected only a few times. V gene TRBV6-5 combines with J gene TRBJ1-5; D unclear. Trimming took off 6 bases at V and 6 bases at J, with 15 bases between the two ends. The CDR3 has 14 residues. Per the germline V gene, CDR1 is MNHEY and CDR2 is SVGAGI. This chain's CDR3 is CASSLPGPGQPQHF. The CDR3, as DNA: TGTGCCAGCAGCCTACCGGGTCCAGGTCAGCCCCAGCATTTT.